Following are 8 T cell receptor beta chains from one sample sequenced in a study of blood T cell repertoires in COVID-19. Only in-frame clones appear in the TCRdb table, and some are missing; sequencing was by immunoSEQ multiplex PCR. The sample has roughly 100,000 clones, about 79% seen once. The sequencing input was peripheral blood. The receptors originated from a woman of 80 years or more with active or convalescent COVID-19.

This chain uses TRBV5-1 with TRBJ1-2; 7 bases line up with TRBD1. Unmatched junction bases numbered 10, after V lost 4 bases and J lost 7 bases. Per germline, CDR1 SGHRS and CDR2 YFSETQ. The CDR3 runs 14 residues. Here the CDR3 DNA reads TGCGCCAGCAGCCCGGACAGGCGGGGCCTTGGCTACACCTTC. Translation: CASSPDRRGLGYTF.

This clone was detected only a few times. The chain is built from TRBV2 and TRBJ2-2; 9 bases map to TRBD2. Germline V gene lookup returns CDR1 SNHLY and CDR2 FYNNEI. After removal of 3 bases from V and 1 base from J, the junction contained 9 bases not matched to a gene. The CDR3 totals 18 residues. CDR3 nucleotide sequence: TGTGCCAGCAGTGACTGGTCGCTAGCGGGGAGGAACACCGGGGAGCTGTTTTTT. It specifies CASSDWSLAGRNTGELFF.

This clone was observed once. The same CDR3 arises from other DNA sequences in this sample as well. The chain links TRBV5-1 to TRBJ1-3; 7 positions agree with TRBD1. This CDR3 comprises 15 residues. The germline CDR1 and CDR2 sequences are SGHRS and YFSETQ. Losses at the gene ends were 2 bases for V and 0 bases for J; bases not matched to a gene: 2. The DNA of the CDR3 is TGCGCCAGCAGCTTCGCAGGGGGCTCTGGAAACACCATATATTTT. Its protein is CASSFAGGSGNTIYF.

This clone came up once. V is TRBV7-3 and J is TRBJ1-1; possibly TRBD1 for D (6 bases). The CDR3 extends over 16 amino acids. Germline V CDR1 and CDR2: SGHTA, FQGTGA. V lost 0 bases and J 5 bases, leaving 16 bases between the germline ends. CDR3 nucleotide sequence: TGTGCCAGCAGCTTAACCTTAGGGTCCAGGGGAACTGAAGCTTTCTTT. It specifies CASSLTLGSRGTEAFF.

The chain carries TRBV30 and TRBJ2-3; 15 bases fit TRBD2. Germline CDR1 is GTSNPN and CDR2 is SVGIG (reference sequence). The CDR3 is 18 amino acids. The V and J ends lost 4 bases and 6 bases, in that order; junction bases with no gene match: 14. In DNA form, the CDR3 reads TGTGCCTGGACCTCGTGGCGGACTAGCGGGGGGGCCTTGGATACGCAGTATTTT. Its protein is CAWTSWRTSGGALDTQYF.

CDR3 coding DNA: TGCGCCAGCAGGTCCCAGATTACTATGAACAATGAGCAGTTCTTC. Translating it yields CASRSQITMNNEQFF. The V gene is TRBV10-2, the J gene TRBJ2-1, with D unresolved. The CDR3 has 15 amino acids. With 6 bases removed from V and 5 bases from J, the gap between germline ends came to 17 bases. The germline gives CDR1 WSHSY, CDR2 SAAADI.

The gene calls are TRBV28 and TRBJ1-5; D ambiguous. V was cut by 3 bases and J by 10 bases, with 10 bases left in between. This CDR3 is 12 amino acids long. Per the germline V gene, CDR1 is MDHEN and CDR2 is SYDVKM. The CDR3 sequence is CASSLTAGPQHF. The DNA for the CDR3 is TGTGCCAGCAGTTTGACCGCGGGCCCCCAGCATTTT.

The CDR3 DNA follows: TGTGCCAGCAGCCCGATTCGGGAAGCGGCCAGGGAGCTGTTTTTT. Protein product: CASSPIREAARELFF. The chain employs TRBV4-2 and TRBJ2-2; D might be TRBD2 (5 bases). The CDR3 runs 15 residues. V lost 4 bases to trimming and J lost 9 bases, with 18 bases between them. Germline V CDR1 and CDR2: LGHNA, YNFKEQ.